The rows below give T cell receptor beta chains drawn from one sample of a study of Graves' ophthalmopathy and Graves' hyperthyroidism. TCRdb reprocessed the multiplex PCR reads via MiXCR and lists one record per CDR3 protein. Here the sample spans about 160,000 distinct CDR3 sequences, 37% being singletons. Material: peripheral blood. The receptors derive from a woman between 40 and 55 years old with Graves' ophthalmopathy. The CDR3 runs from the conserved cysteine through the conserved F or W. The order of the fields is J gene, D gene, V gene, clone size, CDR3 protein, CDR3 DNA. The D gene is left open where the match is weak. Only part of the rows carry a size: once, few, many, or a class if the clone is expanded.

J: TRBJ2-7; D: TRBD1; V: TRBV6-2/TRBV6-3; size: many; CDR3: CASSTGTGGIYEQYF; DNA: TGTGCCAGCAGCACCGGGACAGGGGGGATCTACGAGCAGTACTTC
J: TRBJ2-7; D: NA; V: TRBV6-5; size: many; CDR3: CASSTPSRGYEQYF; DNA: TGTGCCAGCAGTACACCTTCAAGGGGATACGAGCAGTACTTC
J: TRBJ1-5; D: NA; V: TRBV28; size: many; CDR3: CASTEGRRAQHF; DNA: TGTGCCAGCACCGAGGGGCGAAGGGCCCAGCATTTT
J: TRBJ1-1; D: NA; V: TRBV28; size: many; CDR3: CASSITGFSTEAFF; DNA: TGTGCCAGCAGTATTACCGGGTTTAGCACTGAAGCTTTCTTT
J: TRBJ2-5; D: TRBD2; V: TRBV12-3/TRBV12-4; size: NA; CDR3: CASSQTSVQETQYF; DNA: TGTGCCAGCAGTCAGACTAGCGTTCAAGAGACCCAGTACTTC
J: TRBJ1-5; D: NA; V: TRBV12-3/TRBV12-4; size: NA; CDR3: CASRYRVGQPQHF; DNA: TGTGCCAGCAGGTATAGGGTAGGTCAGCCCCAGCATTTT
J: TRBJ1-5; D: NA; V: TRBV12-3/TRBV12-4; size: NA; CDR3: CASRLRGGGNQPQHF; DNA: TGTGCCAGCAGGCTTCGAGGGGGAGGCAATCAGCCCCAGCATTTT
J: TRBJ1-2; D: NA; V: TRBV19; size: NA; CDR3: CASSIGQIYGYTF; DNA: TGTGCCAGTAGTATTGGCCAGATCTATGGCTACACCTTC
J: TRBJ2-7; D: NA; V: TRBV29-1; size: many; CDR3: CSVVSESSYEQYF; DNA: TGCAGCGTTGTCAGCGAAAGCTCCTACGAGCAGTACTTC
J: TRBJ1-1; D: TRBD1; V: TRBV7-8; size: NA; CDR3: CASSFRPGQGADNTEAFF; DNA: TGTGCCAGCAGCTTTCGACCTGGACAGGGGGCTGACAACACTGAAGCTTTCTTT